Listed below are T cell receptor beta chains from one sample, sequenced in a study of cytomegalovirus exposure and HLA in healthy donors. Repertoires were generated with immunoSEQ multiplex PCR, while TCRdb's copy carries only in-frame clones and drops some. The sample shows 160,000 or so clones, roughly 83% of them seen only once. The sample comprised PBMCs. The receptors come from a man aged 30 to 45 in good health and CMV-seropositive. Both conserved end residues are part of each CDR3. The D gene is left open where the match is weak. Rows may omit the clone size; those that give it use once, few, many or a size class.

v_call	j_call	clone_size	d_call	cdr3_aa	cdr3_nt
TRBV2	TRBJ2-7	.	.	CASRPGLIYEQYF	TGTGCCAGCAGGCCGGGACTGATCTACGAGCAGTACTTC
TRBV6-5	TRBJ1-1	.	.	CASNFPPEAFF	TGTGCCAGCAACTTTCCCCCCGAAGCTTTCTTT
TRBV9	TRBJ2-7	.	.	CASSVTGYEQYF	TGTGCCAGCAGCGTTACAGGGTACGAGCAGTACTTC
TRBV6-4	TRBJ2-3	.	.	CASSGGRTSTDTQYF	TGTGCCAGCAGTGGGGGCAGGACCAGCACAGATACGCAGTATTTT
TRBV28	TRBJ2-1	.	TRBD1	CASSFLGQGKENEQFF	TGTGCCAGCAGTTTCTTAGGACAGGGGAAGGAAAATGAGCAGTTCTTC
TRBV19	TRBJ1-5	.	.	CASRGGTHDNQPQHF	TGTGCCAGTAGGGGCGGGACGCACGACAATCAGCCCCAGCATTTT
TRBV4-3	TRBJ2-1	.	TRBD1	CASSQVTRGRENEQFF	TGCGCCAGCAGCCAAGTAACCAGGGGGCGAGAGAATGAGCAGTTCTTC
TRBV10-2	TRBJ1-2	few	.	CASSESARGDGYTF	TGCGCCAGCAGTGAGTCCGCCAGGGGAGATGGCTACACCTTC
TRBV7-2	TRBJ2-5	.	.	CASSRSEETQYF	TGTGCCAGCAGCCGCAGCGAAGAGACCCAGTACTTC
TRBV28	TRBJ2-3	.	TRBD2	CASSTPGLAGGPSSTDTQYF	TGTGCCAGCAGTACGCCGGGACTAGCGGGAGGACCGTCTAGCACAGATACGCAGTATTTT
TRBV11-2	TRBJ1-4	.	TRBD1	CASSRRGTGGEKLFF	TGTGCCAGCAGTCGGAGGGGGACAGGGGGTGAAAAACTGTTTTTT
TRBV5-6	TRBJ2-4	.	.	CASSLGVTGSKNIQYF	TGTGCCAGCAGCTTGGGGGTGACGGGGAGCAAAAACATTCAGTACTTC
TRBV7-3	TRBJ1-1	.	TRBD1	CASSASGGEGAFF	TGTGCCAGCAGCGCGTCAGGGGGCGAAGGAGCTTTCTTT
TRBV6-6	TRBJ2-5	.	.	CASILAASGEETQYF	TGTGCCAGCATTTTAGCGGCCTCAGGAGAAGAGACCCAGTACTTC
TRBV7-3	TRBJ2-1	.	.	CASSLYFTEGYEQFF	TGTGCCAGCAGCTTATATTTTACGGAGGGCTATGAGCAGTTCTTC
TRBV27	TRBJ1-5	few	TRBD1	CASSNRGMNQPQHF	TGTGCCAGCAGCAACAGGGGGATGAATCAGCCCCAGCATTTT
TRBV30	TRBJ2-7	.	.	CAWSSNRDSYEQYF	TGTGCCTGGAGTTCGAACAGGGACTCCTACGAGCAGTACTTC
TRBV2	TRBJ2-1	.	TRBD2	CASSVGLAVNEQFF	TGTGCCAGCAGTGTAGGACTAGCGGTGAATGAGCAGTTCTTC
TRBV19	TRBJ2-7	.	.	CASSIGGGTYEQYF	TGTGCCAGTAGTATTGGAGGGGGCACGTATGAGCAGTACTTC